This passage covers 11 T cell receptor beta chains from one sample sequenced in a study of cytomegalovirus exposure and HLA in healthy donors. Clones were read by immunoSEQ multiplex PCR, and TCRdb kept only the in-frame ones, dropping some. The sample yields approximately 160,000 clones, 86% seen once. Sequenced input: PBMCs. The receptors originated from a young woman in good health and CMV-seronegative.

The chain has TRBV7-2 and TRBJ2-3, with 10 bases fitting TRBD2. The V gene end was trimmed by 5 bases and the J gene end by 2 bases; junction bases not matched to a gene: 10. The germline V gene has CDR1 SGHTA and CDR2 FQGNSA. This CDR3 region has 17 residues. The DNA for the CDR3 is TGTGCCAGCAGCGTCAGCGCTAGCGGGAGACTCACAGATACGCAGTATTTT. Translating it yields CASSVSASGRLTDTQYF.

The V and J genes are TRBV19 and TRBJ2-7; D remains unclear. Trimming left V 5 bases short and J 0 bases short, with 14 bases between. The CDR3 is made up of 15 amino acids. CDR1 is LNHDA and CDR2 is SQIVND in the germline V gene (reference sequence). CDR3 DNA sequence: TGTGCCAGTAGTCCCACCGATGTTAGCTCCTACGAGCAGTACTTC. This encodes CASSPTDVSSYEQYF.

The chain joins TRBV6-5 to TRBJ2-7; perhaps TRBD2 as D (6 bases). Germline V gene sequence: CDR1 MNHEY, CDR2 SVGAGI. The CDR3 sequence is 12 residues long. V was cut by 5 bases and J by 3 bases, with 8 bases left in between. CDR3 DNA: TGTGCCAGCAGTGGAGGGATCTACGAGCAGTACTTC. Residues: CASSGGIYEQYF.

The chain employs TRBV4-3 and TRBJ2-7; 11 bases line up with TRBD2. In germline, CDR1 is LGHNA, CDR2 YSLEER. The junction had 5 bases not matched to a gene; V was cut back by 1 base and J by 3 bases. The CDR3 spans 16 residues. Here the CDR3 reads CASSQAGTSGYYEQYF. The CDR3, as DNA: TGCGCCAGCAGCCAAGCCGGGACTAGCGGTTACTACGAGCAGTACTTC.

The chain combines TRBV19 with TRBJ2-1; TRBD2 aligns across 10 bases. The germline CDR1 and CDR2 sequences are LNHDA and SQIVND (reference sequence). The CDR3 spans 16 residues. The V segment lost 6 bases and the J segment 5 bases; nucleotides outside the gene matches: 10. This chain's CDR3 is CASSPAWTSGNNEQFF. The CDR3 DNA sequence: TGTGCCAGTAGCCCCGCTTGGACTAGCGGTAACAATGAGCAGTTCTTC. Together with reference TRBV19 and TRBJ2-1, the CDR3 gives the full variable domain: DGGITQSPKYLFRKEGQNVTLSCEQNLNHDAMYWYRQDPGQGLRLIYYSQIVNDFQKGDIAEGYSVSREKKESFPLTVTSAQKNPTAFYLCASSPAWTSGNNEQFFGPGTRLTVL.

The chain employs TRBV11-2 and TRBJ2-7; TRBD2 aligns across 13 bases. Germline loops: CDR1 SGHAT, CDR2 FQNNGV. Trimming at V came to 0 bases and at J to 2 bases, leaving 13 bases not matched to a gene. The CDR3 totals 20 residues. The chain's CDR3 is CASSLERVSGGTSGAYEQYF. The CDR3 region has the DNA TGTGCCAGCAGCTTAGAAAGGGTTTCCGGTGGGACTAGCGGGGCCTACGAGCAGTACTTC.

The V call is TRBV5-1, the J call TRBJ1-3, with 11 bases fitting TRBD1. V trimming: 4 bases; J trimming: 6 bases; junction bases outside the gene matches: 12. Germline CDR1 reads SGHRS; CDR2 reads YFSETQ. The CDR3 covers 17 residues. CDR3 residues: CASSRGTGGSLVNTIYF. Written as DNA, the CDR3 is TGCGCCAGCAGCCGCGGGACAGGGGGTTCTCTTGTAAACACCATATATTTT. The full variable domain, in which reference TRBV5-1 and TRBJ1-3 provide the parts outside the CDR3, is KAGVTQTPRYLIKTRGQQVTLSCSPISGHRSVSWYQQTPGQGLQFLFEYFSETQRNKGNFPGRFSGRQFSNSRSEMNVSTLELGDSALYLCASSRGTGGSLVNTIYFGEGSWLTVV.

The rearrangement links TRBV5-1 to TRBJ2-7; TRBD1 might be the D (6 bases). The CDR3 runs to 14 residues. Between the trimmed V and J ends, which lost 2 bases and 1 base, there was a span of 10 bases. Germline V CDR1 and CDR2: SGHRS, YFSETQ. The CDR3 here is CASSLKTGSYEQYF. CDR3 sequence (DNA): TGCGCCAGCAGCTTAAAAACAGGGTCCTACGAGCAGTACTTC.

The V gene is TRBV30, the J gene TRBJ1-2; D is ambiguous. This CDR3 region has 13 residues. Germline CDR1 reads GTSNPN; CDR2 reads SVGIG (reference sequence). The V and J ends lost 2 bases and 2 bases respectively, with 9 bases between them. The DNA for the CDR3 is TGTGCCTGGAGTAGAGACATGAACTATGGCTACACCTTC. It yields the protein CAWSRDMNYGYTF.

The count of this clone is one. This rearrangement joins TRBV5-1 to TRBJ1-1; the D gene is possibly TRBD1 (5 bases). Germline loops: CDR1 SGHRS, CDR2 YFSETQ. V was pared by 3 bases and J by 5 bases, with 17 bases between. CDR3 size: 15 residues. The CDR3 region has the DNA TGCGCCAGCAGCTACACCGTGACAGTACAAACTGAAGCTTTCTTT. This sequence encodes CASSYTVTVQTEAFF.

This chain links TRBV6-1 with TRBJ2-7, with D possibly matching TRBD1 (6 bases). Germline V gene sequence: CDR1 MNHNS, CDR2 SASEGT. V was shortened by 8 bases and J by 2 bases, with 16 bases between the two germline ends. The CDR3 has 14 amino acids. DNA of the CDR3: TGTGCCAGCCATCGAGGACAGCTAACCTACGAGCAGTACTTC. Amino acids: CASHRGQLTYEQYF.